This TCR beta chain was sequenced in a study of blood T cell repertoires in COVID-19. Overall study: The United States, Italy and Spain supplied acute and convalescent COVID-19 samples.

The method was immunoSEQ multiplex PCR; TCRdb's version includes in-frame clones alone and lacks a portion of them. This sample has 300,000 to 350,000 clones; around 90% occur once, and the top ten carry around 4.5%. The CDR3 consists of 14 residues. The V gene end was trimmed by 8 bases and the J gene end by 1 base; junction bases not matched to a gene: 5. Per the germline V gene, CDR1 is MDHEN and CDR2 is SYDVKM. This TCR was sampled from a woman aged 18 to 35 with acute COVID-19. The V gene is TRBV28, the J gene TRBJ1-1; 9 bases map to TRBD1. Sequencing was performed on PBMCs or T cells enriched from blood (not recorded which). The CDR3 loop reads CASEDRGWNTEAFF. CDR3 DNA sequence: TGTGCCAGCGAAGACAGGGGGTGGAACACTGAAGCTTTCTTT.